The clone carrying this TCR beta chain was detected once. RNA in amounts of about 0.45 to 1 ug was reverse transcribed with random hexamers. Across 54 Vbeta and 13 Jbeta, TCR beta CDR3 was amplified with immunoSEQ multiplex PCR. TCRdb re-called the immunoSEQ multiplex PCR reads with MiXCR, one entry per CDR3 protein. The sample includes 150,000 to 200,000 distinct CDR3 sequences, approximately 95% seen only once; the top ten take about 0.15%. The V gene's germline CDR1 is SEHNR and CDR2 FQNEAQ (reference sequence). Deletions cut 4 bases from V and 5 bases from J, with 13 bases between. The CDR3 loop spans 14 amino acids. This sample was taken from a study of CD8 T cells in Susac syndrome. Multiple sclerosis controls were treatment-naive patients with stable or active relapsing-remitting disease.

The receptor's source is a human donor with multiple sclerosis. The chain joins TRBV7-9 to TRBJ2-3; TRBD2 might be the D (5 bases). The sequenced material came from CD8+ T cells from PBMCs. The CDR3 region has the DNA TGTGCCAGCAGCTCTGTTACGGGGAGAGATACGCAGTATTTT. Protein product: CASSSVTGRDTQYF.